This TCR beta chain was identified in a study of OX40 agonist ivuxolimab in advanced cancers. Broadly, across the study: Ivuxolimab, which targeted the costimulatory receptor OX40 (CD134), was an agonistic, fully human IgG2 monoclonal antibody. Intravenous ivuxolimab was administered to patients every 2 weeks at six dose levels: 0.01, 0.1, 0.3, 1.5, 3 and 10 mg/kg. Of the approximately 50 dose-escalation patients, hepatocellular carcinoma was present in around 20, melanoma in roughly 15, renal cell carcinoma in 9 and head and neck cancer in 9. In the dose-escalation cohort, over 65% of patients were male, and the mean age was approximately 60 years, with a range of roughly 20 to 85. Prior anti-PD-1, anti-PD-L1 or anti-CTLA-4 therapy was permitted, and approximately 41% of dose-escalation patients had received checkpoint inhibitors. Partial responses occurred in three dose-escalation patients, of whom one had hepatocellular carcinoma and two had cutaneous melanoma. The purpose of peripheral TCRbeta sequencing was to test whether ivuxolimab changed TCR sequence diversity and led to clonal T-cell expansion. The paper reports the monotherapy dose-escalation portion (N ≈ 52 patients) of the phase I ivuxolimab trial. Paper-wide results and their limitations: After ivuxolimab, CD8+ T cells had more expanded clones than CD4+ T cells on average. At doses of 0.1 to 3.0 mg/kg, clonal expansion of both CD4+ and CD8+ T cells in blood was seen between baseline and week 6. Low levels of normalized T-cell clonal expansion were also seen in some patients who did not respond. In the 0.1-3.0 mg/kg groups, partial responders were among the patients with the lowest normalized peripheral clonal expansion, particularly in CD8+ T cells. The antigen specificity of the clonally expanded peripheral T cells was not determined.

The trial excluded patients who had a history of autoimmune disease or who were on systemic immunosuppression. Peripheral blood for TCR sequencing was drawn from every dose cohort at baseline, at cycle 4 day 1 and at cycle 7 day 1. The samples were drawn from a first-in-human, open-label, multicenter phase I dose-escalation trial of ivuxolimab. The trial enrolled adults with locally advanced or metastatic head and neck squamous cell, hepatocellular, melanoma or renal cell carcinoma. Before TCR sequencing, CD4+ T cells and CD8+ T cells from peripheral blood were sorted into separate populations. Notes on this clone: There is no known antigen for this receptor. Per-nucleotide qualities are absent, and no much larger clonotype sits a single base away.

For sequencing of the TCRbeta CDR3 region, genomic DNA was extracted from the sorted cells. The immunoSEQ Assay was used to sequence the TCRbeta CDR3 regions. Drawn from immuneACCESS, this table holds only the in-frame rearrangements with V and J called that TCRdb kept. Clones are partly lost; checked studies trace under half to an unresolved V gene and leave the rest unexplained. This sample gives roughly 120,000 clones in total; around 87% of them show up just once. The ten largest clones add up to 0.55% of the sample. From the cysteine up to the phenylalanine, the CDR3 has a length of 15 residues. The only DNA kept is the CDR3, 45 bases in frame from the first base. Taken from the germline V gene, the CDR1 and CDR2 loops are SGHTA and FQGNSA. V loses 5 bases, J loses 2 bases, and the germline ends lie 13 bases apart.

The chain uses TRBV7-2 and TRBJ1-3; the D gene is perhaps TRBD1, on 5 matching bases. This receptor was obtained from an adult with an advanced solid tumor such as melanoma, head and neck, liver or kidney cancer. Material: CD4+ or CD8+ T cells sorted from blood, obtained in a trial of the OX40 agonist ivuxolimab. The nucleotide sequence is given as TGTGCCAGCAGCATAGAGGGGAACACTGGAAACACCATATATTTT. This encodes CASSIEGNTGNTIYF.